These T cell receptor beta chains were read from a single sample in a study of blood T cell repertoires in COVID-19. Clones were read by immunoSEQ multiplex PCR, and TCRdb kept only the in-frame ones, dropping some. The table includes 69,000 or so clones, 84% detected once. The sequenced sample consisted of peripheral blood. The source of these receptors is a man aged 45-65 years with COVID-19, enrolled during active disease. The CDR3 runs from the conserved cysteine through the conserved F or W. The D gene is left open where the match is weak. Where a row states a size, it is once, few, many or the class of an expanded clone; other rows omit it.

clone size	V gene	D gene	J gene	CDR3 DNA	CDR3 protein
-	TRBV18	TRBD1	TRBJ2-7	TGTGCCAGCTCATCACAGGGGGCAAGAGAGCAGTACTTC	CASSSQGAREQYF
-	TRBV6-5	-	TRBJ2-2	TGTGCCAGCATGTCCCCAAAACAATCCGGGGAGCTGTTTTTT	CASMSPKQSGELFF
-	TRBV7-3	-	TRBJ2-7	TGTGCCAGCAGTTTAACCGCAGGGGCTTACGAGCAGTACTTC	CASSLTAGAYEQYF
once	TRBV20-1	-	TRBJ2-1	TGCAGTGCTAGCCTCTACAATGAGCAGTTCTTC	CSASLYNEQFF
-	TRBV9	-	TRBJ1-2	TGTGCCAGCAGCGCCCCCTCGGCAGGCGCCTATGGCTACACCTTC	CASSAPSAGAYGYTF
once	TRBV18	TRBD1	TRBJ1-6	TGTGCCAGCTCACAGACCGGGACAGGAGTTTCACCCCTCCACTTT	CASSQTGTGVSPLHF
-	TRBV7-3	TRBD2	TRBJ2-3	TGTGCCAGCAGCTCCGGACTAGGTGGTGATACGCAGTATTTT	CASSSGLGGDTQYF
-	TRBV5-6	-	TRBJ2-4	TGTGCCAGCAGCGGCGGGGGCCTTGCAAACATTCAGTACTTC	CASSGGGLANIQYF
few	TRBV7-2	TRBD2	TRBJ2-7	TGTGCCAGCAGTCCAAGGTGGCGGGAGAAGTACTTC	CASSPRWREKYF
-	TRBV7-9	TRBD1	TRBJ2-2	TGTGCCAGCAGCTTTATCGACAGGGCCGCCGGGGAGCTGTTTTTT	CASSFIDRAAGELFF
-	TRBV21-1	-	TRBJ2-1	TGTGCCAGCAGCAAAGGGCCACAGTGCCCAGCGGGGGAGTCGGGTGAGCAGTTCTTC	CASSKGPQCPAGESGEQFF
-	TRBV18	TRBD1	TRBJ1-1	TGTGCCAGCTCGCAACAGGGGGCGCTCACTGAAGCTTTCTTT	CASSQQGALTEAFF
-	TRBV3-1/TRBV3-2	-	TRBJ2-7	TGTGCCAGCAGCCCACGGGACTCCTATTCTTTCTACGAGCAGTACTTC	CASSPRDSYSFYEQYF
-	TRBV2	-	TRBJ2-3	TGTGCCAGCAGTCAAGGCGTCACAGATACGCAGTATTTT	CASSQGVTDTQYF
-	TRBV12-5	TRBD1	TRBJ1-1	TGTGCTGGAGCCGGGACAGGGGGTATTGTTACTGAAGCTTTCTTT	CAGAGTGGIVTEAFF
few	TRBV15	-	TRBJ1-5	TGTGCCACCAGCAGAGCCGGACAGTCCTCTAGCAATCAGCCCCAGCATTTT	CATSRAGQSSSNQPQHF
-	TRBV30	-	TRBJ2-1	TGTGCCTGGACCCTCGGGGGATCCTACAATGAGCAGTTCTTC	CAWTLGGSYNEQFF
-	TRBV4-3	-	TRBJ1-6	TGCGCCAGCAGCCAAGCAGCAGGGCCGAATTCACCCCTCCACTTT	CASSQAAGPNSPLHF
-	TRBV15	-	TRBJ2-7	TGTGCCACCAGCAGAGATCATATAGGGGGCGAGCAGTACTTC	CATSRDHIGGEQYF
-	TRBV3-1/TRBV3-2	TRBD2	TRBJ2-1	TGTGCCAGCAGCCCCCGGGGGGGCGCTCAAGATGAGCAGTTCTTC	CASSPRGGAQDEQFF
once	TRBV29-1	-	TRBJ1-1	TGCAGCGCCCGGACAGCCCTCAACACTGAAGCTTTCTTT	CSARTALNTEAFF
-	TRBV6-5	TRBD1	TRBJ1-5	TGTGCCAGCACGTGGGACAGAACCAATCAGCCCCAGCATTTT	CASTWDRTNQPQHF